A single TCR beta chain is shown here with its context. This entry is derived from a study of blood T cell repertoires in COVID-19. At the level of the study: From the United States, Italy and Spain came samples of acute and convalescent COVID-19. From T cells, B-cell-depleted T cells, or PBMCs came the material, which was cDNA or gDNA.

The CDR3 runs to 16 residues. Trimming left V 2 bases short and J 5 bases short, with 15 bases between. Germline V gene sequence: CDR1 KGHSH, CDR2 LQKENI. In the authors' methods: The assay estimated nucleated cells by amplifying reference gene primers. This table comes from immunoSEQ multiplex PCR, and its TCRdb copy is limited to in-frame clones, with some not included. The D gene and trimming were derived from the DNA, and the V and J assignments and clone size from that table. The repertoire has around 200,000 clones, 75% to 90% of them found once; the top ten carry about 9%. Participants were placed into cohorts based on the clinical history they reported.

V is TRBV18 and J is TRBJ1-4, with no clear D. What was sequenced was PBMCs or T cells enriched from blood (not recorded which). This TCR was recovered from a man aged 40-49 years who had recovered from COVID-19. In nucleotides, the CDR3 is TGTGCCAGCTCACCAGAGGCCTTAAAAAGAAATGAAAAACTGTTTTTT. Protein: CASSPEALKRNEKLFF.